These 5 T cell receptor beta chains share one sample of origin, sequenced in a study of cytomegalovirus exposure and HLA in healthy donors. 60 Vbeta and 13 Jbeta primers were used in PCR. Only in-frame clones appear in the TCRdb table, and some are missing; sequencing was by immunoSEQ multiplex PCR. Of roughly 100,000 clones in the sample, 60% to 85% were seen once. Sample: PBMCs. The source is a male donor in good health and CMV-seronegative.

The CDR3: CASSPMGSPDETQYF. CDR3 DNA: TGTGCCAGCAGCCCCATGGGTAGCCCGGATGAGACCCAGTACTTC. The chain recombines TRBV6-1 with TRBJ2-5; no firm D call. V was trimmed by 6 bases and J by 5 bases, leaving 19 bases between them. Germline CDR1 reads MNHNS; CDR2 reads SASEGT. CDR3 length equals 15 residues.

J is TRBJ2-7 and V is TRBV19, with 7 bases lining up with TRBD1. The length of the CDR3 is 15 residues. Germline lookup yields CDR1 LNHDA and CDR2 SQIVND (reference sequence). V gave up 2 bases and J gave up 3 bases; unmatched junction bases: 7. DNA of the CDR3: TGTGCCAGTAGTATACCCCCAGGGGGAAACTACGAGCAGTACTTC. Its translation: CASSIPPGGNYEQYF.

The CDR3 protein is CASSARTGPSDTQYF. CDR3 nucleotide sequence: TGTGCCAGCAGCGCCCGGACAGGTCCCTCAGATACGCAGTATTTT. The chain joins TRBV7-9 to TRBJ2-3; 7 bases match TRBD1. The CDR3 has 15 amino acids. V shed 5 bases, J shed 4 bases, and the junction held 9 bases outside the gene matches. Germline CDR1 is SEHNR and CDR2 is FQNEAQ (reference sequence).

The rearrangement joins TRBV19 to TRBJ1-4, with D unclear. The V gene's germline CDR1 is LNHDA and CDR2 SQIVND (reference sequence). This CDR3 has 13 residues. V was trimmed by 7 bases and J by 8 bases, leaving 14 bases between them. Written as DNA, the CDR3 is TGTGCCAGTAAGCGTCGATCCGAGGAAAAACTGTTTTTT. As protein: CASKRRSEEKLFF.

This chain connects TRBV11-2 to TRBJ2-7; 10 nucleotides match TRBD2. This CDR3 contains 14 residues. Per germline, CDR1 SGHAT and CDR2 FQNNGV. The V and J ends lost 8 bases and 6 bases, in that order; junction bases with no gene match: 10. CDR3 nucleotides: TGTGCCAGCGTTCCTAGCGGGAGTGTCGCCGAGCAGTACTTC. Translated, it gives CASVPSGSVAEQYF.